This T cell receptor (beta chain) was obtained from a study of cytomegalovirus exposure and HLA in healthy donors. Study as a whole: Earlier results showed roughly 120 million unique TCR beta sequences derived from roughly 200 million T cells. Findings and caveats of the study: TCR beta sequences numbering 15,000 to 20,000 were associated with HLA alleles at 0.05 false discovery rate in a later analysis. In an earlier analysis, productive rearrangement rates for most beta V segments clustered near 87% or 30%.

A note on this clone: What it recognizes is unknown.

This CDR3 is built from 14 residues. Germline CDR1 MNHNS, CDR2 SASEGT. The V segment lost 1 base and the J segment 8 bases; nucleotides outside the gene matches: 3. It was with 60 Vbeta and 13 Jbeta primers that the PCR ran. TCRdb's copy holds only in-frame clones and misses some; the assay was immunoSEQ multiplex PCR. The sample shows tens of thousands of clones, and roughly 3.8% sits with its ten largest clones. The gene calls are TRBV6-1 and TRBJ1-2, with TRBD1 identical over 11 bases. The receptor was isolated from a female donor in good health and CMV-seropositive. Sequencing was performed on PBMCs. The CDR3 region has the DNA TGTGCCAGCAGTGAAGGGACAGGGGGCTGGGGCTACACCTTC. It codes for CASSEGTGGWGYTF.